This T cell receptor (beta chain) derives from a study of blood T cell repertoires in COVID-19. The wider study: The United States, Italy and Spain were the sources of the acute and convalescent COVID-19 samples.

Study processing details: Nucleated cell counts were estimated from reference gene primer amplification. Profiled with immunoSEQ multiplex PCR; TCRdb holds only in-frame clones, not every one. From that table come the V and J calls and clone size; the DNA was used to work out D and trimming. The sample lists 250,000 or so clones; around 80% were seen once. This CDR3 spans 14 amino acids. V lost 3 bases and J lost 5, with 12 bases in between. Germline values: CDR1 MDHEN, CDR2 SYDVKM. The chain employs TRBV28 and TRBJ2-3; TRBD2 might be the D (6 bases). Source material: peripheral blood. This receptor was identified in a human donor in a cohort sampled during active COVID-19. The CDR3 nucleotides are TGTGCCAGCAGTTTGGCGGGAATTGAAGATACGCAGTATTTT. Protein: CASSLAGIEDTQYF.